This T cell receptor beta chain stems from a study of T cell responses to AZD1222 COVID-19 vaccine. Findings and limits, study-wide: The study reported that nearly half of spike-specific TCRs target unmutated variant regions. Donors, mostly white British, included more females; clonal diversity was possibly underestimated. At study baseline, merely over 5 AZD1222 recipients were seropositive. When two AZD1222 doses had been given, Spike-specific TCR breadth and depth rose.

Measured with immunoSEQ multiplex PCR; TCRdb has only the in-frame clones, and not every one. The sample contains 130,000 or so clones, approximately 90% of which appear only once. Trimming stripped 3 bases from V and 3 bases from J, with 8 bases between. Germline CDR1 is LNHNV and CDR2 is YYDKDF (reference sequence). The CDR3 consists of 13 residues. About this clone: What it binds is not known.

This TCR came from an adult in good health. The material sequenced was peripheral blood, taken on day 0 of AZD1222 vaccination. The chain links TRBV15 to TRBJ2-5; D possibly matches TRBD1 or TRBD2 (5 bases each). The CDR3 DNA reads TGTGCCACCAGCAGGGGGACGGAAGAGACCCAGTACTTC. It encodes CATSRGTEETQYF.